Each of the 19 T cell receptor beta chains below was sequenced from the same sample in a study of cytomegalovirus exposure and HLA in healthy donors. The PCR ran on 60 Vbeta and 13 Jbeta primers. Some clones are missing from TCRdb's copy, which holds only in-frame ones; the method was immunoSEQ multiplex PCR. The sample lists about 160,000 clones, about three quarters seen once, with about 1.4% in the top ten. What was sequenced was PBMCs. These receptors were obtained from a woman aged 25 to 39 in good health and CMV-seronegative.

This clone was counted only a few times. V and J are TRBV5-1 and TRBJ1-6, with TRBD1 as a possible D gene (6 bases). The CDR3 extends over 17 amino acids. Trimming removed 2 bases from V and 7 bases from J, with 19 bases in between. The germline CDR1 and CDR2 sequences are SGHRS and YFSETQ. In nucleotides, the CDR3 is TGCGCCAGCAGCTTAACACGGATGAATACAGGGAATTCACCCCTCCACTTT. Protein sequence: CASSLTRMNTGNSPLHF.

The chain has TRBV2 and TRBJ1-5; D gene uncertain. This CDR3 contains 13 residues. Trimming removed 9 bases at V and 0 bases at J, with 9 bases between. The germline gives CDR1 SNHLY, CDR2 FYNNEI. The chain's CDR3 is CASDIYSNQPQHF. The CDR3 DNA reads TGTGCCAGTGACATTTATAGCAATCAGCCCCAGCATTTT.

The count of this clone is one. The germline gene is not matched at one end of the junction; a read error may be the cause. This sequence joins TRBV27 and TRBJ2-5, with D perhaps TRBD2 (6 bases). Germline V gives CDR1 MNHEY, CDR2 SMNVEV (reference sequence). CDR3 length equals 16 residues. The CDR3 loop reads CAGSFLGPGRRETQYF. In DNA, the CDR3 is TGTGCCGGCAGTTTCCTCGGTCCCGGGAGACGAGAGACCCAGTACTTC.

This chain uses TRBV6-6 with TRBJ2-3, with a possible D match to TRBD1 (6 bases). V lost 7 bases to trimming and J lost 0 bases, with 14 bases between them. Germline V gene data show CDR1 as MNHNY and CDR2 as SVGAGI (reference sequence). The CDR3 has 15 residues. The CDR3 DNA follows: TGTGCCAGCACCTACAGGGAACGGAGCACAGATACGCAGTATTTT. The encoded protein is CASTYRERSTDTQYF.

J is TRBJ2-3 and V is TRBV12-5, with 8 bases aligning to TRBD2. There are 16 residues in the CDR3. Trimming removed 4 bases from V and 6 bases from J; junction bases left unmatched: 12. Looked up from germline, CDR1 is LGHNT and CDR2 is FRNRAP. CDR3: CASGSSSGGPGDTQYF. As DNA, the CDR3 is TGTGCTAGTGGTTCCTCCAGCGGGGGCCCAGGGGATACGCAGTATTTT.

The chain employs TRBV7-9 and TRBJ1-3; D gene uncertain. The CDR3 has 13 amino acids. V dropped 8 bases and J dropped 4 bases, with 12 bases sitting between them. Per the germline V gene, CDR1 is SEHNR and CDR2 is FQNEAQ (reference sequence). The CDR3 loop reads CASGLLQGNTIYF. CDR3 in DNA: TGTGCCAGCGGCCTCTTACAGGGAAACACCATATATTTT.

This chain uses TRBV7-7 with TRBJ2-2; D not certain. CDR3 size: 13 residues. The germline V and J ends were trimmed by 4 bases and 2 bases, with 5 bases remaining between them. The germline V gene encodes CDR1 SSHAT and CDR2 FNYEAQ (reference sequence). CDR3 sequence reads: CASSYSNTGELFF. The CDR3 DNA follows: TGTGCCAGCAGCTACAGTAACACCGGGGAGCTGTTTTTT.

CDR3 nucleotides: TGTGCCAGCAGCTTAGGGGGCGCGGGGACTGAAGCTTTCTTT. This sequence encodes CASSLGGAGTEAFF. This sequence joins TRBV7-9 and TRBJ1-1, with D tentatively TRBD1 (5 bases). V lost 1 base and J 5 bases, leaving 11 bases between the germline ends. Germline values: CDR1 SEHNR, CDR2 FQNEAQ (reference sequence). CDR3 size: 14 residues.

The chain carries TRBV5-1 and TRBJ2-1, with 8 bases identical to TRBD1. The CDR3 covers 15 residues. Germline trimming cut 2 bases from V and 9 bases from J; bases unmatched to any gene: 10. Germline V lookup: CDR1 SGHRS, CDR2 YFSETQ. The CDR3 bases are TGCGCCAGCAGCTTCACAGGGGGTAGCCTGACTGAGCAGTTCTTC. It encodes CASSFTGGSLTEQFF.

The CDR3 DNA reads TGTGCCAGCGGGCAGAGCTCCTACGAGCAGTACTTC. Its translation: CASGQSSYEQYF. This chain connects TRBV6-5 to TRBJ2-7; no clear D. The V gene's germline CDR1 is MNHEY and CDR2 SVGAGI. The CDR3 spans 12 residues. V was clipped by 8 bases and J by 0 bases, with 8 bases between them.

This clone showed up just a few times. The rearrangement links TRBV19 to TRBJ1-1; 11 nucleotides align to TRBD1. The CDR3 spans 13 residues. V shed 9 bases and J 6 bases; nucleotides not matched to a gene: 6. Germline CDR1 and CDR2: LNHDA and SQIVND (reference sequence). As DNA, the CDR3 is TGTGCCAGCCACGGACAGGGGGCGGCTGAAGCTTTCTTT. Encoded protein: CASHGQGAAEAFF.

The V gene is TRBV11-1, the J gene TRBJ2-3, with 10 positions matching TRBD2. CDR1 and CDR2 from the germline V gene are SGHAT and FQDESV (reference sequence). This CDR3 region has 15 residues. The trim removed 5 bases at V and 4 bases at J, leaving 6 bases unmatched. The CDR3 DNA sequence: TGTGCCAGCAGCGAAATCACTAGCGGGGCAGATACGCAGTATTTT. Protein: CASSEITSGADTQYF.

The chain is built from TRBV13 and TRBJ2-5; D might be TRBD2 (6 bases). V shed 0 bases and J shed 5 bases, with 16 bases lying between them. The length of the CDR3 is 16 residues. The germline V gene has CDR1 PRHDT and CDR2 FYEKMQ (reference sequence). The CDR3 is CASSLGRGSRLETQYF. The CDR3 nucleotides read TGTGCCAGCAGCTTAGGGCGGGGCTCCCGCTTGGAGACCCAGTACTTC.

The chain employs TRBV28 and TRBJ2-1, with D unresolved. The V end lost 5 bases, the J end lost 8 bases, and 13 bases lay between the germline ends. Germline CDR1 reads MDHEN; CDR2 reads SYDVKM. CDR3 length: 13 amino acids. CDR3 loop: CASSPFLRDEQFF. CDR3 nucleotides: TGTGCCAGCAGTCCCTTTCTTCGGGATGAGCAGTTCTTC.

The rearrangement links TRBV4-1 to TRBJ2-1, with TRBD2 identical over 11 bases. The CDR3 spans 20 residues. With 0 bases clipped from V and 8 bases from J, the junction kept 18 bases outside the gene matches. The germline V gene has CDR1 MGHRA and CDR2 YSYEKL. CDR3 DNA: TGCGCCAGCAGCCAAGAGCCGATGGGGGAAGTAGCGGGGGGGCCTGATGAGCAGTTCTTC. Its translation: CASSQEPMGEVAGGPDEQFF.

The sample holds a few counts of this clone. V gene TRBV7-8 combines with J gene TRBJ2-7; 11 positions match TRBD1. This CDR3 is 15 amino acids long. J gave up 5 bases and V 3 bases, and 6 bases lay outside the gene matches. Looked up from germline, CDR1 is SGHVS and CDR2 is FQNEAQ. The chain's CDR3 is CASSLRTGGANEQYF. The CDR3 DNA sequence: TGTGCCAGCAGCTTGAGGACAGGGGGCGCGAACGAGCAGTACTTC. The full variable domain, its missing parts supplied by reference TRBV7-8 and TRBJ2-7, is GAGVSQSPRYKVAKRGQDVALRCDPISGHVSLFWYQQALGQGPEFLTYFQNEAQLDKSGLPSDRFFAERPEGSVSTLKIQRTQQEDSAVYLCASSLRTGGANEQYFGPGTRLTVT.

V usage is TRBV7-9 and J usage is TRBJ1-4, with 7 positions matching TRBD1. Germline V CDR1 and CDR2: SEHNR, FQNEAQ (reference sequence). The CDR3 has 12 residues. With V trimmed by 6 bases and J by 10 bases, 5 bases remained unmatched. The CDR3 sequence is CASSLGGGKLFF. For the CDR3, the DNA is TGTGCCAGCAGTCTAGGGGGCGGAAAACTGTTTTTT.

The gene calls are TRBV11-2 and TRBJ2-7; 9 bases are shared with TRBD1. V dropped 4 bases and J dropped 2; count of bases not matched to a gene: 9. Per the germline V gene, CDR1 is SGHAT and CDR2 is FQNNGV. The CDR3 consists of 16 residues. The CDR3 reads CASSSPPGTGTYEQYF. The CDR3 region has the DNA TGTGCCAGCAGCTCTCCCCCCGGGACAGGGACCTACGAGCAGTACTTC.

V is TRBV29-1 and J is TRBJ2-7; TRBD1 matches at 8 bases. CDR1 is SQVTM, CDR2 ANQGSEA, per germline. After removal of 2 bases from V and 6 bases from J, the junction contained 6 bases not matched to a gene. The CDR3 is 13 amino acids. In nucleotides, the CDR3 is TGCAGCGTTGAAAGGACAGGGCAGCGCGAGCAGTACTTC. The encoded protein is CSVERTGQREQYF.